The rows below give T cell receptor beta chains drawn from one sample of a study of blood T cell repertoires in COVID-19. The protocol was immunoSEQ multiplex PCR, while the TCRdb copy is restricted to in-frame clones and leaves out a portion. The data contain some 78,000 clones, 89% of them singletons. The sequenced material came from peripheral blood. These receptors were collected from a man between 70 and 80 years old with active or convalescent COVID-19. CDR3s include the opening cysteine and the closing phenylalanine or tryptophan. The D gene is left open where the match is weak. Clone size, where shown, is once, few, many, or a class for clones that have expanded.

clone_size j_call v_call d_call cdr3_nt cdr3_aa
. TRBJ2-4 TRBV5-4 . TGTGCCAGCAGCTTTGAAGGGGCTAAAAACATTCAGTACTTC CASSFEGAKNIQYF
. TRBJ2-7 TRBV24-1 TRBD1 TGTGCCACCAGTGAGTCCGGGACAGGGGTCCACGAGCAGTACTTC CATSESGTGVHEQYF
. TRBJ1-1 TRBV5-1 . TGCGCCAGCAGCTTCACGGTGAACACTGAAGCTTTCTTT CASSFTVNTEAFF
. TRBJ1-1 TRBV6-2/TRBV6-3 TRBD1 TGTGCCAGCAGTCCATACCGGGACAGCGTTAACACTGAAGCTTTCTTT CASSPYRDSVNTEAFF
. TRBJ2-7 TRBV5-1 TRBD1 TGCGCCAGCAGCACGGGACAGGGATACGAGCAGTACTTC CASSTGQGYEQYF
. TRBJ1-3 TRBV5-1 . TGCGCCAGCAGCTTGGAAGTTGGGGGCAACACCATATATTTT CASSLEVGGNTIYF
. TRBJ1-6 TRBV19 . TGTGCCAGTAGTACTTACGGTGTCCCCGACACCGGTATCCCCCTCCACTTT CASSTYGVPDTGIPLHF
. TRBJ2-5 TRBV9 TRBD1 TGTGCCAGCAGCGGGACAGGGTTGGAGACCCAGTACTTC CASSGTGLETQYF
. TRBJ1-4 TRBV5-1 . TGCGCCAGCAGCTTGATGGCTGTGAATGAAAAACTGTTTTTT CASSLMAVNEKLFF
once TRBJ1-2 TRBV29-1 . TGCAGTATCTACGAGCTCTATGGCTACACCTTC CSIYELYGYTF
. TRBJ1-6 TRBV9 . TGTGCCAGCAGCGCCTCCGACAGGTATTCACCCCTCCACTTT CASSASDRYSPLHF
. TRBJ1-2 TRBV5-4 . TGTGCCAGCAGCCCGAGGGGGGGCGCTTCCGATGGCTACACCTTC CASSPRGGASDGYTF
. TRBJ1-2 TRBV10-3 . TGTGCCATCAGTGAGACTCAGGGGAACTATGGCTACACCTTC CAISETQGNYGYTF
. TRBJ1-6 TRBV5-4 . TGTGCCAGCAGCGAGGGTGGAGGGGAGAATTCACCCCTCCACTTT CASSEGGGENSPLHF
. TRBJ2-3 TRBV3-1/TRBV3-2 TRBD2 TGTGCCAGCAGCCCCAACCTAGCGGGGGCTAGCACAGATACGCAGTATTTT CASSPNLAGASTDTQYF
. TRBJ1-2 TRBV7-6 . TGTGCCAGCAGCTTAGTGGGGCAGGTGGGCCAGTATGGCTACACCTTC CASSLVGQVGQYGYTF
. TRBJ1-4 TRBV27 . TGTGCCAGCAGAAACCGGCCGGCGGGTAGTGAAAAACTGTTTTTT CASRNRPAGSEKLFF
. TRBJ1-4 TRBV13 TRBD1 TGTGCCAGCAGCCCAAGACAGGGTAATGAAAAACTGTTTTTT CASSPRQGNEKLFF
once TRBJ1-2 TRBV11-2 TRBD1 TGTGCCAGCAGCTCAGGGACAGCCACTGGCTACACCTTC CASSSGTATGYTF
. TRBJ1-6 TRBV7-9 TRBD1 TGTGCCAGCACCCGGGACAGTGATAATTCACCCCTCCACTTT CASTRDSDNSPLHF
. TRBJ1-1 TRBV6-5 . TGTGCCAGCAGTTACTCCAGCGACTCGTTGGCTTTCTTT CASSYSSDSLAFF
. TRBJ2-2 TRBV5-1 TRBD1 TGCGCCAGCAGCTTACTACCGGGACAGGGTCTCGGGGAGCTGTTTTTT CASSLLPGQGLGELFF
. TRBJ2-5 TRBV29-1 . TGCAGCGTTGAAGATCCGGTAGAGACCCAGTACTTC CSVEDPVETQYF
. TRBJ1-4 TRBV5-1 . TGCGCCAGCAGCCCCGGGGGGATAAATGAAAAACTGTTTTTT CASSPGGINEKLFF
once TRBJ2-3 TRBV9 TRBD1 TGTGCCAGCAGCACCAGACAGGGAGCAATGGATACGCAGTATTTT CASSTRQGAMDTQYF
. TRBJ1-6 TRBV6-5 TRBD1 TGTGCCAGCAACATGGACAGGGAATTCTCACCCCTCCACTTT CASNMDREFSPLHF
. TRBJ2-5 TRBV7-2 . TGTGCCAGCAGAGGGGGGGCCAGCAACGAAGAGACCCAGTACTTC CASRGGASNEETQYF
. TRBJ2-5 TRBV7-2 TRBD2 TGTGCCAGCAGTTCACAGACTAGCGGGGGGGCCATTGCAGAGACCCAGTACTTC CASSSQTSGGAIAETQYF